This TCR beta chain derives from a study of T cells of healthy individuals. This clonotype was recorded a few times. TCRdb called the 5' RACE reads again in MiXCR, with one record for every CDR3 protein. The sample has about 41,000 distinct CDR3 sequences, 3.5% to 5.5% seen once. Unmatched junction bases numbered 13, after V lost 4 bases and J lost 3 bases. In germline, CDR1 is SGHNT, CDR2 YYREEE (reference sequence). The CDR3 spans 16 residues. The clonotype comes from a human donor in good health. The chain uses TRBV5-4 and TRBJ2-7; TRBD2 matches 7 bases. CDR3 sequence: CASSRSSGGSVYEQYF. CDR3 bases: TGTGCCAGCAGCCGAAGCTCAGGCGGGAGTGTCTACGAGCAGTACTTC.